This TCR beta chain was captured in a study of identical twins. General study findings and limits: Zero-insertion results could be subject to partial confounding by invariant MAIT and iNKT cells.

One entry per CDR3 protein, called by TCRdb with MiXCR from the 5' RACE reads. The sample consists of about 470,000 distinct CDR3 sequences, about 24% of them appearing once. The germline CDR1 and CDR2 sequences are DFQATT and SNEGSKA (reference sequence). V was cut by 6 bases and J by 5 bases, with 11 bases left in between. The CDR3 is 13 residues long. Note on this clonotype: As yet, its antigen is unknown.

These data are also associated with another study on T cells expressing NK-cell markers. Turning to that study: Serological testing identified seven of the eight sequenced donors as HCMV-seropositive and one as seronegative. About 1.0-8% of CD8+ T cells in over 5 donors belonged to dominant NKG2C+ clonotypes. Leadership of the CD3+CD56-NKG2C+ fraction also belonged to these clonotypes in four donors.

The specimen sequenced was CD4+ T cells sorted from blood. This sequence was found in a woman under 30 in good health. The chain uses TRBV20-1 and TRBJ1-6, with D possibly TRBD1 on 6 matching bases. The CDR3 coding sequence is TGCAGTGCCACGACAGGCCATAATTCACCCCTCCACTTT. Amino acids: CSATTGHNSPLHF.